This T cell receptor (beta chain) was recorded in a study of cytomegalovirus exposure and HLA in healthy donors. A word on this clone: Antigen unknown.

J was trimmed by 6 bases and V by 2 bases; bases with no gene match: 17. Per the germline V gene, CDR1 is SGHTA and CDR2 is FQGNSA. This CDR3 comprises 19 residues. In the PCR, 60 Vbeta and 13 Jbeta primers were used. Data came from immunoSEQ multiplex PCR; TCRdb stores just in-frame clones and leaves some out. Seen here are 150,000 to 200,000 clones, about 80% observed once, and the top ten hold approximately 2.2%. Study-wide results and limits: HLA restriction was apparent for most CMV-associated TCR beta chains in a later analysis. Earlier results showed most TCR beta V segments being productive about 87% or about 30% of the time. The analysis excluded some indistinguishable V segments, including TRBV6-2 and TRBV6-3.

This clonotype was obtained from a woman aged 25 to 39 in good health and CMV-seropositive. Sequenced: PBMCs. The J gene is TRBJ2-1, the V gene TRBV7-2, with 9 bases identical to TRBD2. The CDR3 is CASSLQSRAGAGGRNEQFF. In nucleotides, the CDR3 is TGTGCCAGCAGCTTACAATCGAGGGCTGGGGCGGGGGGGCGCAATGAGCAGTTCTTC.